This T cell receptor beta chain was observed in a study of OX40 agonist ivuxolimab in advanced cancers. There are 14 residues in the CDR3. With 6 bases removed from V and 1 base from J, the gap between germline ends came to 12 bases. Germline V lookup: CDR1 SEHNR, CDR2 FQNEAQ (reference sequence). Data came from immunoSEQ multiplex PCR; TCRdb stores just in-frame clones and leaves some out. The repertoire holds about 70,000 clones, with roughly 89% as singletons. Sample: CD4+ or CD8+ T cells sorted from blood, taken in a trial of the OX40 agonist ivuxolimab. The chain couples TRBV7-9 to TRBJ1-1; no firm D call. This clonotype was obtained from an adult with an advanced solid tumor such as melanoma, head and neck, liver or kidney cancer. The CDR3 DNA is TGTGCCAGCAGTCAGGAAGGAACGAACACTGAAGCTTTCTTT. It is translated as CASSQEGTNTEAFF. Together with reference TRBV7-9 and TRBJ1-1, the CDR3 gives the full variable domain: DTGVSQNPRHKITKRGQNVTFRCDPISEHNRLYWYRQTLGQGPEFLTYFQNEAQLEKSRLLSDRFSAERPKGSFSTLEIQRTEQGDSAMYLCASSQEGTNTEAFFGQGTRLTVV.